The entry that follows covers one T cell receptor (beta chain) sequence. Its antigen is undetermined. These data belong to a study of cytomegalovirus exposure and HLA in healthy donors. Points from the study as a whole: In a later analysis, specific HLA alleles were associated with 15,000 to 20,000 TCR beta sequences at a 0.05 false discovery rate.

Whereas donors were nominally healthy upon sampling, unrecorded immune exposures were probable. CDR1 is SGHRS, CDR2 YFSETQ, per germline. Trimming pared 0 bases from V and 4 bases from J, leaving 13 bases between. This CDR3 has 15 amino acids. PCR primers comprised 60 Vbeta and 13 Jbeta primers. This table comes from immunoSEQ multiplex PCR, and its TCRdb copy is limited to in-frame clones, with some not included. The table records under 250,000 clones, less than 80% of them present only once. The sample comprised PBMCs. The sequence derives from a woman aged 25 to 39 in good health and CMV-seropositive. The chain carries TRBV5-1 and TRBJ1-1; maybe TRBD1 (5 bases). CDR3 nucleotides: TGCGCCAGCAGCTTGGCAGGCGGGGCTGGCACTGAAGCTTTCTTT. Its translation: CASSLAGGAGTEAFF.